Shown below are 23 T cell receptor beta chains from a single sample sequenced in a study of OX40 agonist ivuxolimab in advanced cancers. Produced via immunoSEQ multiplex PCR; TCRdb's table is partial and in-frame only. This table holds tens of thousands of clones, around 90% found once. Sequences were derived from CD4+ or CD8+ T cells sorted from blood, sampled in a trial of the OX40 agonist ivuxolimab. These receptors came from an adult with an advanced solid tumor such as melanoma, head and neck, liver or kidney cancer.

The V call is TRBV6-5, the J call TRBJ2-7, with 11 nucleotides matching TRBD2. Trimming cost V 7 bases and J 4 bases; bases outside gene matches: 3. Germline-derived CDR1 and CDR2 are MNHEY and SVGAGI. The CDR3 sequence is 13 residues long. The CDR3 region is CASTLAGEYEQYF. CDR3 DNA sequence: TGTGCCAGCACACTAGCGGGAGAGTACGAGCAGTACTTC.

J is TRBJ2-6 and V is TRBV5-6; D is uncertain. The CDR3 loop spans 15 amino acids. The ends were cut back, 0 bases at V and 2 bases at J, with 6 bases in the middle. The germline V gene has CDR1 SGHDT and CDR2 YYEEEE. CDR3 in amino acids: CASSLEGTGANVLTF. As DNA, the CDR3 is TGTGCCAGCAGCTTGGAAGGTACTGGGGCCAACGTCCTGACTTTC.

This rearrangement joins TRBV19 to TRBJ2-1; 10 positions agree with TRBD1. This CDR3 region has 17 residues. Per the germline V gene, CDR1 is LNHDA and CDR2 is SQIVND (reference sequence). The V gene end was trimmed by 9 bases and the J gene end by 9 bases; junction bases not matched to a gene: 20. The CDR3: CASQGDFRDRGFGEQFF. For the CDR3, the DNA is TGTGCCAGCCAAGGGGACTTCCGGGACAGGGGTTTCGGTGAGCAGTTCTTC. The variable domain in full, completed from reference TRBV19 and TRBJ2-1, reads DGGITQSPKYLFRKEGQNVTLSCEQNLNHDAMYWYRQDPGQGLRLIYYSQIVNDFQKGDIAEGYSVSREKKESFPLTVTSAQKNPTAFYLCASQGDFRDRGFGEQFFGPGTRLTVL.

The CDR3 loop reads CASSQDRGSYNEQFF. The CDR3 DNA sequence: TGCGCCAGCAGCCAAGACAGGGGCTCCTACAATGAGCAGTTCTTC. This rearrangement joins TRBV4-3 to TRBJ2-1; TRBD1 might be the D (6 bases). This CDR3 has 15 amino acids. The V and J ends lost 0 bases and 0 bases respectively, with 6 bases between them. In germline, CDR1 is LGHNA, CDR2 YSLEER.

The V gene is TRBV19, the J gene TRBJ1-2; D remains ambiguous. Germline CDR1 reads LNHDA; CDR2 reads SQIVND (reference sequence). The CDR3 is made up of 13 amino acids. The germline V and J ends were trimmed by 8 bases and 5 bases, with 15 bases remaining between them. CDR3 coding DNA: TGTGCCAGTTATAGTAAGTTGACGTATGGCTACACCTTC. This encodes CASYSKLTYGYTF.

The J gene is TRBJ1-1, the V gene TRBV7-9; D unresolved. The CDR3 extends over 12 amino acids. Germline V gene data show CDR1 as SEHNR and CDR2 as FQNEAQ (reference sequence). V shed 1 base and J shed 8 bases, with 8 bases lying between them. The CDR3 protein is CASSLGDLEAFF. In DNA, the CDR3 is TGTGCCAGCAGCTTAGGAGACCTGGAAGCTTTCTTT.

V and J are TRBV28 and TRBJ1-5; D uncertain. Germline V CDR1 and CDR2: MDHEN, SYDVKM. This CDR3 comprises 15 residues. Between the trimmed V and J ends, which lost 9 bases and 0 bases, there was a span of 15 bases. This CDR3 is CASRDGKYSNQPQHF. CDR3 bases: TGTGCCAGTCGAGACGGAAAGTATAGCAATCAGCCCCAGCATTTT.

The chain employs TRBV9 and TRBJ2-1; unclear D gene. The ends were cut back, 3 bases at V and 5 bases at J, with 6 bases in the middle. The germline V gene has CDR1 SGDLS and CDR2 YYNGEE. The CDR3 spans 12 residues. The CDR3 coding sequence is TGTGCCAGCAGCGGTACGGACAATGAGCAGTTCTTC. Translating gives CASSGTDNEQFF. Supplemented by reference TRBV9 and TRBJ2-1, the full variable domain reads DSGVTQTPKHLITATGQRVTLRCSPRSGDLSVYWYQQSLDQGLQFLIQYYNGEERAKGNILERFSAQQFPDLHSELNLSSLELGDSALYFCASSGTDNEQFFGPGTRLTVL.

The genes are TRBV27 and TRBJ1-5, with TRBD1 matching 7 bases. The germline V gene has CDR1 MNHEY and CDR2 SMNVEV (reference sequence). This CDR3 is built from 16 residues. J gave up 4 bases and V 2 bases, and 8 bases lay outside the gene matches. CDR3 bases: TGTGCCAGCAGTTTACTCTCAGGGGGTAAGAATCAGCCCCAGCATTTT. Translation: CASSLLSGGKNQPQHF.

The rearrangement joins TRBV27 to TRBJ2-7; D unclear. Germline V lookup: CDR1 MNHEY, CDR2 SMNVEV (reference sequence). The CDR3 is made up of 13 amino acids. Trimming removed 5 bases from V and 4 bases from J, with 12 bases in between. CDR3 amino acids: CASSLGVLYEQYF. The CDR3, as DNA: TGTGCCAGCAGTCTAGGAGTCCTTTACGAGCAGTACTTC.

The chain links TRBV6-1 to TRBJ2-3; TRBD2 matches 10 bases. The CDR3 consists of 15 residues. Germline trimming cut 2 bases from V and 2 bases from J; bases unmatched to any gene: 1. Germline V gene lookup returns CDR1 MNHNS and CDR2 SASEGT. CDR3: CASSESGGATDTQYF. The CDR3 DNA follows: TGTGCCAGCAGTGAAAGCGGGGGGGCCACAGATACGCAGTATTTT.

The gene calls are TRBV28 and TRBJ2-1; 11 bases map to TRBD2. Germline V gene lookup returns CDR1 MDHEN and CDR2 SYDVKM. The CDR3 runs 14 residues. V shed 8 bases, J shed 4 bases, and the junction held 4 bases outside the gene matches. This CDR3 reads CASDSGRGYNEQFF. The CDR3 DNA is TGTGCCAGCGATAGCGGGAGGGGTTACAATGAGCAGTTCTTC.

This chain connects TRBV13 to TRBJ1-2; no clear D. The CDR3 extends over 12 amino acids. The germline V gene encodes CDR1 PRHDT and CDR2 FYEKMQ (reference sequence). Trimming shortened V by 4 bases and J by 4 bases, and 7 bases separated the two germline ends. CDR3 amino acids: CASSSGSYGYTF. CDR3 coding DNA: TGTGCCAGCAGCTCCGGGAGCTATGGCTACACCTTC.

The rearrangement links TRBV10-2 to TRBJ1-1, with 7 bases aligning to TRBD1. CDR3 size: 13 residues. Germline V gene data show CDR1 as WSHSY and CDR2 as SAAADI. V gave up 6 bases and J gave up 0 bases; unmatched junction bases: 1. The DNA of the CDR3 is TGCGCCAGCAGACAGGGGATGAACACTGAAGCTTTCTTT. It yields the protein CASRQGMNTEAFF.

The J gene is TRBJ2-7, the V gene TRBV6-1, with a possible D match to TRBD1 (6 bases). This CDR3 is built from 15 residues. V shed 4 bases and J shed 4 bases, with 17 bases lying between them. CDR1 is MNHNS, CDR2 SASEGT, per germline. CDR3 bases: TGTGCCAGCAGTGTTGGGGGACAAACAAGGTACGAGCAGTACGTC. Translated, it gives CASSVGGQTRYEQYV.

This sequence joins TRBV27 and TRBJ2-1; D gene uncertain. The length of the CDR3 is 15 residues. V shed 6 bases and J shed 3 bases, with 15 bases lying between them. The germline V gene has CDR1 MNHEY and CDR2 SMNVEV (reference sequence). CDR3 residues: CASRETSDLYNEQFF. CDR3 bases: TGTGCCAGCAGGGAAACGTCGGATCTCTACAATGAGCAGTTCTTC.

In its sample, this clone was seen a few times. V and J are TRBV28 and TRBJ1-5, with D perhaps matching TRBD1 (5 bases). Trimming stripped 5 bases from V and 6 bases from J, with 20 bases between. Germline CDR1 MDHEN, CDR2 SYDVKM. This CDR3 has 16 residues. CDR3 protein: CASSTSPGPLGQPQHF. For the CDR3, the DNA is TGTGCCAGCAGTACGTCACCGGGACCACTTGGTCAGCCCCAGCATTTT.

This clone is medium-sized within its sample. V and J are TRBV4-2 and TRBJ1-2, with TRBD1 matching over 10 bases. The CDR3 has 15 amino acids. Per the germline V gene, CDR1 is LGHNA and CDR2 is YNFKEQ. The V segment lost 4 bases and the J segment 4 bases; nucleotides outside the gene matches: 6. CDR3 sequence (DNA): TGTGCCAGCAGCCCGTTGACAGGGGGCGTCTATGGCTACACCTTC. Its protein product is CASSPLTGGVYGYTF.

The V gene is TRBV7-6, the J gene TRBJ2-3; 7 bases are shared with TRBD2. In germline, CDR1 is SGHVS, CDR2 FNYEAQ. The CDR3 spans 17 residues. J was trimmed by 0 bases and V by 2 bases; bases with no gene match: 8. CDR3 nucleotides: TGTGCCAGCAGCTTATTGACTAGCAGTTACAGCACAGATACGCAGTATTTT. Protein: CASSLLTSSYSTDTQYF.

The chain joins TRBV7-9 to TRBJ2-7, with 7 bases matching TRBD1. Trimming took 5 bases from V and 0 from J; bases not matched to a gene: 7. CDR1 and CDR2 from the germline V gene are SEHNR and FQNEAQ (reference sequence). This CDR3 is built from 15 residues. The CDR3 DNA is TGTGCCAGCAGCCCGGGACAGAAGTCCTCCTACGAGCAGTACTTC. Protein: CASSPGQKSSYEQYF.

This chain joins TRBV11-2 and TRBJ2-2; TRBD1 matches 7 bases. Germline CDR1 reads SGHAT; CDR2 reads FQNNGV. This CDR3 has 15 residues. The ends lost 4 bases at V and 4 bases at J; junction bases unmatched: 6. CDR3 in amino acids: CASSSPTGFTGELFF. CDR3 coding DNA: TGTGCCAGCAGCTCCCCGACAGGGTTCACCGGGGAGCTGTTTTTT.

This chain connects TRBV27 to TRBJ2-3; 15 bases agree with TRBD2. V was clipped by 4 bases and J by 5 bases; unmatched bases: 4. The CDR3 sequence is 16 residues long. Germline V gives CDR1 MNHEY, CDR2 SMNVEV (reference sequence). CDR3 DNA sequence: TGTGCCAGCAGTTGGACTAGCGGGGGGGCGATAGATACGCAGTATTTT. Its translation: CASSWTSGGAIDTQYF.

The chain has TRBV4-1 and TRBJ1-5; the D is unclear. Germline CDR1 reads MGHRA; CDR2 reads YSYEKL. Between the trimmed V and J ends, which lost 0 bases and 6 bases, there was a span of 12 bases. The CDR3 has 15 residues. Here the CDR3 reads CASSQDLGGIQPQHF. The CDR3 bases are TGCGCCAGCAGCCAAGATCTGGGAGGGATTCAGCCCCAGCATTTT.